The entry below gives a single TCR beta chain sequence along with its context. This receptor's antigen is unknown. Base qualities are missing; no much larger clone stands one base away. This entry is derived from a study of T cell repertoires in cytomegalovirus infection (dated by TCRdb to about 2019). Context from the whole study: Donor HLA type was relevant to the analysis, as public TCR beta signatures indicated carriage of CMV infection together with the matching HLA type. Study-level results and caveats: Carriers of CMV infection plus the relevant HLA type were discriminated by the cumulative frequency of public TCR beta family members in the study cohort and in an independent roughly 400-donor cohort. The ex vivo response was dominated by HLA-C-restricted CMV-specific TCR beta clonotypes, which also provided the single most frequent clonotype in two of eight donors.

The CDR3 goes from the cysteine to the phenylalanine over 16 residues. The kept DNA is CDR3 alone, 48 bases in frame from the first base. Sequences SGHDN (CDR1) and FVKESK (CDR2) are obtained from the germline V gene. Germline trimming amounts to 0 bases on V and 10 bases on J, with 10 as the count of junction bases outside the gene matches. TCRdb names Illumina HiSeq 1500 as the instrument used. TCRdb took the public reads, trimmed them with fastp at Q25, ran MiXCR for clone calling and kept in-frame beta chains. Identical CDR3 protein sequences are pooled into one entry, listed with their most common genes and DNA. This sample has some 70,000 distinct CDR3 sequences in its table, and more than 20% of those were observed once. The ten biggest clones cover 79% of the sample.

The source is a human donor in good health (CMV status not recorded). Some clones in this sample may be carry-over from other donors' samples. Sequenced: PBMCs, sequenced either directly or after in vitro stimulation (not recorded which). The chain uses TRBV14 and TRBJ2-1, and 9 junction bases match TRBD1. For the CDR3, the sequence is CASSQDLRQGGREQFF. The bases are TGTGCCAGCAGCCAAGATCTGCGACAGGGGGGTCGGGAGCAGTTCTTC.